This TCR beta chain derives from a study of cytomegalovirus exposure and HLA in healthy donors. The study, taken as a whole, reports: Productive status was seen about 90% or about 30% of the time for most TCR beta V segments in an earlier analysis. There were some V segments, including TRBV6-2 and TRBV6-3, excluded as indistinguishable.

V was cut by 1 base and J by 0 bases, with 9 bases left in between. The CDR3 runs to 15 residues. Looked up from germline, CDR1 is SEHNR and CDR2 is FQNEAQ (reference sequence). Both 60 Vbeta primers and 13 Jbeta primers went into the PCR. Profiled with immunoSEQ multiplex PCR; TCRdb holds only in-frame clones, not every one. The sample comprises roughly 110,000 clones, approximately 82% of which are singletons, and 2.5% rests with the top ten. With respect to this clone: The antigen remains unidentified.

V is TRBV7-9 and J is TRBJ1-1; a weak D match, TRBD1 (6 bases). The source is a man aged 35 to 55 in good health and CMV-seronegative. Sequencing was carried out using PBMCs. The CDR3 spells CASSLVGALNTEAFF. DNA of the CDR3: TGTGCCAGCAGCTTAGTGGGGGCCTTGAACACTGAAGCTTTCTTT.